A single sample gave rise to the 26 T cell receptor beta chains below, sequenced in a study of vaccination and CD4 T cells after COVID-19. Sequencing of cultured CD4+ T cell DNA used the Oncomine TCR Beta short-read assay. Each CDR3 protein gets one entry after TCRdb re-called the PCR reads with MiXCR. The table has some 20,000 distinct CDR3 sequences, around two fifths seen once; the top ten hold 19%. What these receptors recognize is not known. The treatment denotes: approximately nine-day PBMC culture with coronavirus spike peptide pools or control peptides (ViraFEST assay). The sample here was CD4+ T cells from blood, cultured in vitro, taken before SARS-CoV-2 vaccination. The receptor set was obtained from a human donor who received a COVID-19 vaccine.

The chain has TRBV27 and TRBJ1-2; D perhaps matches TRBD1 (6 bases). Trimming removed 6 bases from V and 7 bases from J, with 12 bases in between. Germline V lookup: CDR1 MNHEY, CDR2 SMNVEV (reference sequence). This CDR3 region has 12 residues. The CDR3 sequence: CASRLTGGGYTF. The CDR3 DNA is TGTGCCAGCAGACTGACAGGAGGTGGCTACACCTTC.

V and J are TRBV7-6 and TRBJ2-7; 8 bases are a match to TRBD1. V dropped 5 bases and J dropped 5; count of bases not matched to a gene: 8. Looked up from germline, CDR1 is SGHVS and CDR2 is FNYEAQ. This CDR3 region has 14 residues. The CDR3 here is CASSPPDRGHEQYF. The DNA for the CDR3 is TGTGCCAGCAGCCCGCCAGACAGGGGCCACGAGCAGTACTTC.

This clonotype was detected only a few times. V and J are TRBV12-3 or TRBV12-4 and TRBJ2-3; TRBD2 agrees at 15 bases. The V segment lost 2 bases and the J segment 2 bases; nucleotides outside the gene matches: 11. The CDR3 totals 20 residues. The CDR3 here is CASSLWTSGGVRRHTDTQYF. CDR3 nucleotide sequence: TGTGCCAGCAGTTTATGGACTAGCGGGGGGGTACGCCGACACACAGATACGCAGTATTTT.

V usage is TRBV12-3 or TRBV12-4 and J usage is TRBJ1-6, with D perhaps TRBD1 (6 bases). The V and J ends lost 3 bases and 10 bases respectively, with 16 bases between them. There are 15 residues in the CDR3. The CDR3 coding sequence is TGTGCCAGCAGTTTTGAAACGGGACATATCTCACCCCTCCACTTT. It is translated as CASSFETGHISPLHF.

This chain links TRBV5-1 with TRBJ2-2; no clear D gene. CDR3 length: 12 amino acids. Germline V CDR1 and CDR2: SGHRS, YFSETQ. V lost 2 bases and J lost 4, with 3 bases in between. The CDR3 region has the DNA TGCGCCAGCAGCTTCGGCACCGGGGAGCTGTTTTTT. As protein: CASSFGTGELFF.

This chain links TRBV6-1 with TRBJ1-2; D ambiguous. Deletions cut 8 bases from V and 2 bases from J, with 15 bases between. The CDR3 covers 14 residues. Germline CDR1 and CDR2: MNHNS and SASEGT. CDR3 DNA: TGTGCCAGCGAAGATAAGTTTTCAAACTATGGCTACACCTTC. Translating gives CASEDKFSNYGYTF.

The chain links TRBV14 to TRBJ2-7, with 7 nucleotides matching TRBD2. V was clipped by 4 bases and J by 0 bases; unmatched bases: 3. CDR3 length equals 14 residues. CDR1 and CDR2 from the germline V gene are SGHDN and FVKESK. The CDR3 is CASSRAGPSYEQYF. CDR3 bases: TGTGCCAGCAGCCGAGCGGGGCCCTCCTACGAGCAGTACTTC.

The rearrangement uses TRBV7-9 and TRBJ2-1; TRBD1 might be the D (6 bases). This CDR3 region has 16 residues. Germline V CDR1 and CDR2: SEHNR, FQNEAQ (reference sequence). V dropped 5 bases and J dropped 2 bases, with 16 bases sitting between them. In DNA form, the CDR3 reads TGTGCCAGCAGCCGTAACAGGGTTCCCCCCTACAATGAGCAGTTCTTC. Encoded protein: CASSRNRVPPYNEQFF. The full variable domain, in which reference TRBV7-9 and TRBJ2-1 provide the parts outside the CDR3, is DTGVSQNPRHKITKRGQNVTFRCDPISEHNRLYWYRQTLGQGPEFLTYFQNEAQLEKSRLLSDRFSAERPKGSFSTLEIQRTEQGDSAMYLCASSRNRVPPYNEQFFGPGTRLTVL.

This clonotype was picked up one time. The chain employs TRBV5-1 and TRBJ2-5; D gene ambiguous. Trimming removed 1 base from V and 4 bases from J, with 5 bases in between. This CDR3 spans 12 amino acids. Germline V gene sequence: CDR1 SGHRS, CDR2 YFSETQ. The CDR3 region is CASSLTGETQYF. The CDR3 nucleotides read TGCGCCAGCAGCTTGACCGGAGAGACCCAGTACTTC.

The DNA for the CDR3 is TGTGCCAGCAGCTTAGGAGGGGCGAATCAGCCCCAGCATTTT. Amino acids: CASSLGGANQPQHF. The chain recombines TRBV11-3 with TRBJ1-5; the D gene is possibly TRBD1 (5 bases). The length of the CDR3 is 14 residues. V lost 1 base and J 4 bases, leaving 8 bases between the germline ends. In germline, CDR1 is SGHNT, CDR2 YENEEA.

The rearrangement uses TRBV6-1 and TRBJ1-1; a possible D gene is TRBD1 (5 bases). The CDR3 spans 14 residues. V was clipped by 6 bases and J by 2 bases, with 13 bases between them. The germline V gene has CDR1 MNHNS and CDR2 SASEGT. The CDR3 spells CASSNRPANTEAFF. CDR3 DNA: TGTGCCAGCAGCAACAGGCCGGCTAACACTGAAGCTTTCTTT.

CDR3 sequence reads: CASSLAGANTEAFF. CDR3 in DNA: TGTGCCAGCAGCTTAGCGGGGGCGAACACTGAAGCTTTCTTT. The chain has TRBV7-9 and TRBJ1-1; D might be TRBD1 (6 bases). The V and J ends lost 0 bases and 1 base respectively, with 6 bases between them. Per germline, CDR1 SEHNR and CDR2 FQNEAQ (reference sequence). The CDR3 totals 14 residues. Filled out from reference TRBV7-9 and TRBJ1-1, the complete variable domain reads DTGVSQNPRHKITKRGQNVTFRCDPISEHNRLYWYRQTLGQGPEFLTYFQNEAQLEKSRLLSDRFSAERPKGSFSTLEIQRTEQGDSAMYLCASSLAGANTEAFFGQGTRLTVV.

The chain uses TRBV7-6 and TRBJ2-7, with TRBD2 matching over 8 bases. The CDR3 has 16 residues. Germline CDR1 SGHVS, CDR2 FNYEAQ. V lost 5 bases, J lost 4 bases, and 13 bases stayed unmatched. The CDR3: CASSIRPGLGGYEQYF. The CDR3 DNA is TGTGCCAGCAGCATACGACCGGGACTAGGGGGTTACGAGCAGTACTTC.

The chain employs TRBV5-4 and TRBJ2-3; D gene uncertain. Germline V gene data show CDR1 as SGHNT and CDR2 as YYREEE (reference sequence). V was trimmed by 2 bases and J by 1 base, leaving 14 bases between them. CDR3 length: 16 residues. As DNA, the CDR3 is TGTGCCAGCAGCTTAGGGCAGGACCACCGCACAGATACGCAGTATTTT. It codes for CASSLGQDHRTDTQYF.

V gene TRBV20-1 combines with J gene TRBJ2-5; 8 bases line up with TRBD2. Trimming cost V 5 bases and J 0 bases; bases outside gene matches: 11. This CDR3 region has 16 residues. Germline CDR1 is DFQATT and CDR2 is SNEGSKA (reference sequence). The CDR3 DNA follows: TGCAGTGCTCTTCCGGGACTAGGGACGTACCAAGAGACCCAGTACTTC. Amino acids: CSALPGLGTYQETQYF.

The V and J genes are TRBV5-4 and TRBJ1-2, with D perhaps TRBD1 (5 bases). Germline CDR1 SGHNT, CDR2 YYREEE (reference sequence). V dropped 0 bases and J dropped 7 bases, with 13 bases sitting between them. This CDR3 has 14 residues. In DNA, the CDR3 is TGTGCCAGCAGCTTGGAGGCAGGGTGGGGTGGCTACACCTTC. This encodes CASSLEAGWGGYTF.

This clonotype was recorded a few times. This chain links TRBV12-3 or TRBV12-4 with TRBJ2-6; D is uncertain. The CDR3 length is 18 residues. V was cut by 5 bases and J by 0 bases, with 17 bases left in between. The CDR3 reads CASSRGVDGPSGANVLTF. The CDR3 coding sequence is TGTGCCAGCAGTCGCGGCGTAGACGGCCCCTCTGGGGCCAACGTCCTGACTTTC.

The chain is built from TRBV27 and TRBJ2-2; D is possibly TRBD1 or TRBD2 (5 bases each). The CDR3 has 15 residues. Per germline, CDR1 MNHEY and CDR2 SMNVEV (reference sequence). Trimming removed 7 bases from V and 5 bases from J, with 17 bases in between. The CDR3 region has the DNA TGTGCCAGCACGGGACCCTCGTCTGGGACCGGGGAGCTGTTTTTT. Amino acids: CASTGPSSGTGELFF.

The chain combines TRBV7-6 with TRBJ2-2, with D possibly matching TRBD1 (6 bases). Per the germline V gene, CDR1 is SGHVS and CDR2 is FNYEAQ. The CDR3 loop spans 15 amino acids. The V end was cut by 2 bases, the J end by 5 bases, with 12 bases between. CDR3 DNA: TGTGCCAGCAGCTTAACTCTTAGGGGGACCGGGGAGCTGTTTTTT. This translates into CASSLTLRGTGELFF.

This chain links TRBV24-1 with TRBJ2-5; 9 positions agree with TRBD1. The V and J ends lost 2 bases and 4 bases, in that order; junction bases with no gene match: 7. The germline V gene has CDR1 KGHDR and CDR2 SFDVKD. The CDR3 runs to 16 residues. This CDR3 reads CATSDSGTGSAETQYF. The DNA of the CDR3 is TGTGCCACCAGTGATTCCGGGACAGGGTCTGCAGAGACCCAGTACTTC.

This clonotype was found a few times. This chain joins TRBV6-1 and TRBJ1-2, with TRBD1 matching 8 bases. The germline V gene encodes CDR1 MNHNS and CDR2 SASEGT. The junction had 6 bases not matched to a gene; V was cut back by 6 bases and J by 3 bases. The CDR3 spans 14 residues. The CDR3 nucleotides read TGTGCCAGCAGGGACTTACAGGGGGACTATGGCTACACCTTC. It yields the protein CASRDLQGDYGYTF.

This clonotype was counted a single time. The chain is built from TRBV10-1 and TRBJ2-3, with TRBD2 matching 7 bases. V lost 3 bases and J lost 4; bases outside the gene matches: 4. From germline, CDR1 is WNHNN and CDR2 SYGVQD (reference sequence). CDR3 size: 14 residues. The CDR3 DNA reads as TGCGCCAGCAGTGAAGCGGGGCAATCAGATACGCAGTATTTT. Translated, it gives CASSEAGQSDTQYF.

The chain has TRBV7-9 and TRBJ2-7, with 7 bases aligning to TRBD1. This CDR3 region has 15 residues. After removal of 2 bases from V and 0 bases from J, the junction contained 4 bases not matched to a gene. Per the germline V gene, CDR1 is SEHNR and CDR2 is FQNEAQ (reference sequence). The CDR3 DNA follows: TGTGCCAGCAGCTTATACCGGGACAGCTCCTACGAGCAGTACTTC. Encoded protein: CASSLYRDSSYEQYF.

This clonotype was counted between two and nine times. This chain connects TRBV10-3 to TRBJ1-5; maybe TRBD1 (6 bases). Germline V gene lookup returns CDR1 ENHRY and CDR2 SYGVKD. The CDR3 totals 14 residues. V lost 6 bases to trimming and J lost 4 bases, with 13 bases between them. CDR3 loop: CAISPDRRNQPQHF. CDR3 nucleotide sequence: TGTGCCATCAGCCCCGACAGGAGAAATCAGCCCCAGCATTTT.

DNA for the CDR3: TGTGCCAGCAGCGCCCGGATACGTACTTACAATGAGCAGTTCTTC. Amino acid sequence: CASSARIRTYNEQFF. The chain employs TRBV11-3 and TRBJ2-1; D gene unclear. V gave up 5 bases and J gave up 4 bases, with 15 bases separating them. In germline, CDR1 is SGHNT, CDR2 YENEEA. The CDR3 has 15 residues.

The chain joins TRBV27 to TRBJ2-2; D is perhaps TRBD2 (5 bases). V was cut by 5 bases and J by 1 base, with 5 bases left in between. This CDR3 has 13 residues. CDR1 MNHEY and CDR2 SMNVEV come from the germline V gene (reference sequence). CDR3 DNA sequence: TGTGCCAGCAGTGGACTGAACACCGGGGAGCTGTTTTTT. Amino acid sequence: CASSGLNTGELFF.